Below are 5 T cell receptor beta chains sequenced from a single sample in a study of blood T cell repertoires in COVID-19. Data came from immunoSEQ multiplex PCR; TCRdb stores just in-frame clones and leaves some out. Of about 410,000 clones detected, around 92% appear once; the ten largest clones hold 1.7%. Sequencing was performed on PBMCs or T cells enriched from blood (not recorded which). These receptors originate from a woman younger than 45 who had recovered from COVID-19.

The chain combines TRBV10-3 with TRBJ1-2, with TRBD1 matching over 7 bases. The length of the CDR3 is 13 residues. V shed 11 bases and J 6 bases; nucleotides not matched to a gene: 12. The germline V gene encodes CDR1 ENHRY and CDR2 SYGVKD. As DNA, the CDR3 is TGTGCCGCGCTGCCTGAGACAGGGCATGGCTACACCTTC. This sequence encodes CAALPETGHGYTF.

This clone appeared a single time. CDR3: CASSYTSGLTNEQFF. The DNA for the CDR3 is TGCGCCAGCAGCTACACTAGCGGGTTAACCAATGAGCAGTTCTTC. V usage is TRBV5-1 and J usage is TRBJ2-1; 9 nucleotides match TRBD2. The CDR3 covers 15 residues. V dropped 3 bases and J dropped 6; count of bases not matched to a gene: 7. CDR1 is SGHRS and CDR2 is YFSETQ in the germline V gene. Together with reference TRBV5-1 and TRBJ2-1, the CDR3 gives the full variable domain: KAGVTQTPRYLIKTRGQQVTLSCSPISGHRSVSWYQQTPGQGLQFLFEYFSETQRNKGNFPGRFSGRQFSNSRSEMNVSTLELGDSALYLCASSYTSGLTNEQFFGPGTRLTVL.

The chain uses TRBV6-1 and TRBJ2-2; D is ambiguous. CDR1 and CDR2 (germline): MNHNS, SASEGT. The CDR3 is 15 residues long. The V gene lost 4 bases and the J gene lost 4 bases, with 13 bases spanning the gap. CDR3 in DNA: TGTGCCAGCAGTGCAGCTTCTAAGAGCACCGGGGAGCTGTTTTTT. Its protein product is CASSAASKSTGELFF.

The chain combines TRBV20-1 with TRBJ2-7; 7 bases align to TRBD1. Germline CDR1 is DFQATT and CDR2 is SNEGSKA (reference sequence). With V trimmed by 3 bases and J by 2 bases, 13 bases remained unmatched. The CDR3 runs to 16 residues. CDR3 nucleotides: TGCAGTGCTAGTCGGGACCGGGACAGCAACCCCTACGAGCAGTACTTC. Translation: CSASRDRDSNPYEQYF.

The genes are TRBV6-2 or TRBV6-3 and TRBJ1-1, with D tentatively TRBD1 (6 bases). V was trimmed by 8 bases and J by 4 bases, leaving 17 bases between them. CDR1 and CDR2 (germline): MNHEY, SVGEGT. This CDR3 comprises 14 residues. CDR3 sequence reads: CASGLTSGVTEAFF. Here the CDR3 DNA reads TGTGCCAGCGGCCTAACCTCAGGGGTCACTGAAGCTTTCTTT.